These 27 T cell receptor beta chains were sequenced from one sample in a study of shared T cell receptors in the human thymus. The method was immunoSEQ multiplex PCR; TCRdb's version includes in-frame clones alone and lacks a portion of them. The sample carries some 700,000 clones, roughly 90% recorded once. Another study also made use of these data, one on human thymus T cells.

Sequenced input: thymocytes. The receptors stem from a boy under three years old with a congenital heart defect.

The chain recombines TRBV30 with TRBJ2-3; 13 bases are shared with TRBD2. Per germline, CDR1 GTSNPN and CDR2 SVGIG (reference sequence). This CDR3 has 16 residues. J lost 4 bases, V lost 2 bases, and 6 bases had no gene match. In DNA form, the CDR3 reads TGTGCCTGGAGTCCGGGACTAGCGGGAACGGCAGATACGCAGTATTTT. As protein: CAWSPGLAGTADTQYF.

This clone has only a few counts. The chain is built from TRBV15 and TRBJ2-2; unclear D gene. Per the germline V gene, CDR1 is LNHNV and CDR2 is YYDKDF (reference sequence). V was shortened by 1 base and J by 3 bases, with 6 bases between the two germline ends. CDR3 size: 14 residues. The CDR3 region is CATSRAIDTGELFF. The CDR3 nucleotides are TGTGCCACCAGCAGAGCAATAGACACCGGGGAGCTGTTTTTT.

This clone showed up just a few times. This chain connects TRBV4-3 to TRBJ1-4; no clear D gene. Trimming stripped 5 bases from V and 5 bases from J, with 9 bases between. Per the germline V gene, CDR1 is LGHNA and CDR2 is YSLEER. CDR3 length: 13 residues. CDR3 sequence: CASSIRGNEKLFF. The CDR3 nucleotides are TGCGCCAGCAGCATCCGGGGAAATGAAAAACTGTTTTTT.

This clone has just a few counts. The chain recombines TRBV19 with TRBJ1-4; perhaps TRBD1 as D (5 bases). The CDR3 contains 17 residues. V was cut by 4 bases and J by 6 bases, with 21 bases left in between. Germline CDR1 and CDR2: LNHDA and SQIVND (reference sequence). Here the CDR3 DNA reads TGTGCCAGTAGTAAGGCGGGGACGCGGGGAGTGGATGAAAAACTGTTTTTT. Translating gives CASSKAGTRGVDEKLFF.

J is TRBJ2-7 and V is TRBV27; a weak D match, TRBD1 (6 bases). This CDR3 comprises 16 residues. V gave up 4 bases and J gave up 0 bases, with 16 bases separating them. In germline, CDR1 is MNHEY, CDR2 SMNVEV (reference sequence). The CDR3, as DNA: TGTGCCAGCAGTTCCAGACCGGGACATAGCTCCTACGAGCAGTACTTC. Translation gives CASSSRPGHSSYEQYF.

The rearrangement joins TRBV19 to TRBJ1-5; a weak D match, TRBD1 (6 bases). CDR3 length equals 13 residues. Germline CDR1 and CDR2: LNHDA and SQIVND (reference sequence). V lost 6 bases, J lost 4 bases, and 10 bases lay in between. CDR3 residues: CASSRTENQPQHF. The CDR3 bases are TGTGCCAGTAGCAGGACAGAAAATCAGCCCCAGCATTTT.

V is TRBV30 and J is TRBJ1-1; 7 nucleotides line up with TRBD1. The CDR3 covers 17 residues. Trimming took 3 bases from V and 0 from J; bases not matched to a gene: 13. Per germline, CDR1 GTSNPN and CDR2 SVGIG (reference sequence). CDR3 in amino acids: CAWRDSSPQGMNTEAFF. The CDR3 coding sequence is TGTGCCTGGAGGGATTCGTCGCCACAGGGGATGAACACTGAAGCTTTCTTT.

The V call is TRBV27, the J call TRBJ2-7, with 13 positions matching TRBD2. V dropped 2 bases and J dropped 1; count of bases not matched to a gene: 8. The CDR3 loop spans 18 amino acids. Germline V gene data show CDR1 as MNHEY and CDR2 as SMNVEV (reference sequence). The CDR3 region is CASSLTTSGRAVSYEQYF. The CDR3 bases are TGTGCCAGCAGTTTAACCACTAGCGGGAGGGCCGTGTCCTACGAGCAGTACTTC.

This rearrangement joins TRBV27 to TRBJ2-3; weak D call: TRBD2 (6 bases). CDR1 is MNHEY, CDR2 SMNVEV, per germline (reference sequence). This CDR3 spans 15 amino acids. The V end lost 2 bases, the J end lost 1 base, and 10 bases lay between the germline ends. CDR3 bases: TGTGCCAGCAGTTTACACGGGAGTGGCACAGATACGCAGTATTTT. It specifies CASSLHGSGTDTQYF.

This chain connects TRBV11-2 to TRBJ2-1; D may be TRBD2 (6 bases). The V end lost 8 bases, the J end lost 1 base, and 12 bases lay between the germline ends. The CDR3 spans 14 residues. Looked up from germline, CDR1 is SGHAT and CDR2 is FQNNGV. DNA of the CDR3: TGTGCCAGCGGACCTAGCGAGTCCTACAATGAGCAGTTCTTC. Translating gives CASGPSESYNEQFF.

The J gene is TRBJ2-7, the V gene TRBV28; D might be TRBD2 (5 bases). V gave up 6 bases and J gave up 2 bases, with 14 bases separating them. Germline V lookup: CDR1 MDHEN, CDR2 SYDVKM. The CDR3 loop spans 14 amino acids. The CDR3 nucleotides are TGTGCCAGCAGCCTTAGGGCTAGCCCCTACGAGCAGTACTTC. Protein sequence: CASSLRASPYEQYF.

This clone was detected a few times. The V and J genes are TRBV7-9 and TRBJ2-7; D might be TRBD2 (6 bases). Looked up from germline, CDR1 is SEHNR and CDR2 is FQNEAQ (reference sequence). The CDR3 extends over 11 amino acids. V was trimmed by 7 bases and J by 6 bases, leaving 10 bases between them. DNA of the CDR3: TGTGCCAGCACCTGGGGGGTCGAGCAGTACTTC. Protein: CASTWGVEQYF.

This chain connects TRBV4-2 to TRBJ1-6; 7 bases line up with TRBD1. With 2 bases clipped from V and 13 bases from J, the junction kept 11 bases outside the gene matches. The CDR3 totals 15 residues. The germline V gene has CDR1 LGHNA and CDR2 YNFKEQ. The CDR3 coding sequence is TGTGCCAGCAGCCAATTCACGGGACAGCCTGGGCCCCTCCACTTT. Protein sequence: CASSQFTGQPGPLHF.

The chain carries TRBV28 and TRBJ2-5, with D unclear. Trimming shortened V by 2 bases and J by 5 bases, and 12 bases separated the two germline ends. Germline-derived CDR1 and CDR2 are MDHEN and SYDVKM. This CDR3 has 14 amino acids. CDR3 loop: CASSLADHGETQYF. CDR3 in DNA: TGTGCCAGCAGTTTAGCCGATCACGGGGAGACCCAGTACTTC.

The V call is TRBV20-1, the J call TRBJ2-2; no clear D gene. V lost 4 bases to trimming and J lost 6 bases, with 6 bases between them. This CDR3 comprises 11 residues. Germline lookup yields CDR1 DFQATT and CDR2 SNEGSKA (reference sequence). CDR3 residues: CSAKISGELFF. CDR3 DNA sequence: TGCAGTGCTAAAATCTCCGGGGAGCTGTTTTTT.

V gene TRBV5-6 combines with J gene TRBJ1-5, with D maybe TRBD1 (6 bases). Trimming took off 2 bases at V and 7 bases at J, with 13 bases between the two ends. The CDR3 is 14 amino acids. From germline, CDR1 is SGHDT and CDR2 YYEEEE. CDR3 region: CASSLQGKEQPQHF. DNA for the CDR3: TGTGCCAGCAGCTTACAGGGTAAGGAACAGCCCCAGCATTTT.

The V call is TRBV28, the J call TRBJ1-2; 8 bases agree with TRBD1. The V gene's germline CDR1 is MDHEN and CDR2 SYDVKM. The CDR3 extends over 15 amino acids. Unmatched junction bases numbered 12, after V lost 6 bases and J lost 6 bases. The CDR3, as DNA: TGTGCCAGCAGAAAGGATTCCAGGGGGCGGAATGGCTACACCTTC. It translates to CASRKDSRGRNGYTF.

This rearrangement joins TRBV6-1 to TRBJ1-4; TRBD1 agrees at 7 bases. Germline V CDR1 and CDR2: MNHNS, SASEGT. The CDR3 has 16 residues. V dropped 4 bases and J dropped 7; count of bases not matched to a gene: 12. CDR3 sequence (DNA): TGTGCCAGCAGTGGCCGGGACAGAATAGGCGGTGAAAAACTGTTTTTT. It is translated as CASSGRDRIGGEKLFF.

The genes are TRBV7-9 and TRBJ2-1; 8 bases line up with TRBD1. V shed 6 bases and J 9 bases; nucleotides not matched to a gene: 10. Germline V CDR1 and CDR2: SEHNR, FQNEAQ (reference sequence). CDR3 length equals 14 residues. CDR3 nucleotides: TGTGCCAGCAGAAGGGCCAGGGGGCAGGGTGAGCAGTTCTTC. It is translated as CASRRARGQGEQFF.

The chain uses TRBV18 and TRBJ2-3; D not resolved. V was trimmed by 11 bases and J by 9 bases, leaving 9 bases between them. Germline V gene data show CDR1 as KGHSH and CDR2 as LQKENI. The CDR3 covers 9 residues. CDR3 nucleotide sequence: TGTGCCGCCGCCGGGACGCAGTATTTT. Translated: CAAAGTQYF.

The V call is TRBV11-2, the J call TRBJ2-7, with 7 bases fitting TRBD2. Per the germline V gene, CDR1 is SGHAT and CDR2 is FQNNGV. V trimming: 4 bases; J trimming: 6 bases; junction bases outside the gene matches: 6. The CDR3 sequence is 13 residues long. In DNA form, the CDR3 reads TGTGCCAGCAGCTCGGCGGGAGTCGGCGAGCAGTACTTC. It encodes CASSSAGVGEQYF. Complete variable domain (other parts from reference TRBV11-2 and TRBJ2-7): EAGVAQSPRYKIIEKRQSVAFWCNPISGHATLYWYQQILGQGPKLLIQFQNNGVVDDSQLPKDRFSAERLKGVDSTLKIQPAKLEDSAVYLCASSSAGVGEQYFGPGTRLTVT.

The chain joins TRBV2 to TRBJ2-1; D possibly corresponds to TRBD2 (7 bases). The germline gives CDR1 SNHLY, CDR2 FYNNEI. V dropped 2 bases and J dropped 8 bases, with 22 bases sitting between them. The CDR3 is made up of 17 amino acids. CDR3 protein: CASSERGASGIPHEQFF. CDR3 coding DNA: TGTGCCAGCAGTGAACGGGGGGCTAGCGGAATCCCCCATGAGCAGTTCTTC.

This chain uses TRBV7-2 with TRBJ1-1, with 8 bases fitting TRBD1. Germline CDR1 and CDR2: SGHTA and FQGNSA. CDR3 length: 15 residues. After removal of 4 bases from V and 4 bases from J, the junction contained 8 bases not matched to a gene. Here the CDR3 DNA reads TGTGCCAGCAGCTCCTGCTCAGGGGGCGGCACTGAAGCTTTCTTT. Its translation: CASSSCSGGGTEAFF.

V usage is TRBV7-2 and J usage is TRBJ2-1, with 8 nucleotides matching TRBD2. The J segment lost 3 bases and the V segment lost 5 bases, leaving 12 bases of the junction unmatched. Germline lookup yields CDR1 SGHTA and CDR2 FQGNSA. The CDR3 runs 17 residues. The CDR3 DNA follows: TGTGCCAGCAGCCCGAGGGCAGCGGGAGATAACTACAATGAGCAGTTCTTC. Protein: CASSPRAAGDNYNEQFF. Together with reference TRBV7-2 and TRBJ2-1, the CDR3 gives the full variable domain: GAGVSQSPSNKVTEKGKDVELRCDPISGHTALYWYRQSLGQGLEFLIYFQGNSAPDKSGLPSDRFSAERTGGSVSTLTIQRTQQEDSAVYLCASSPRAAGDNYNEQFFGPGTRLTVL.

V is TRBV5-1 and J is TRBJ2-7, with D uncertain. CDR3 length: 14 amino acids. Germline V gives CDR1 SGHRS, CDR2 YFSETQ. V was pared by 4 bases and J by 3 bases, with 14 bases between. The CDR3: CASSPPDPGYEQYF. As DNA, the CDR3 is TGCGCCAGCAGCCCCCCTGACCCAGGCTACGAGCAGTACTTC.

The chain combines TRBV7-8 with TRBJ2-7; 10 positions match TRBD2. The CDR3 covers 16 residues. The V segment lost 4 bases and the J segment 9 bases; nucleotides outside the gene matches: 15. Germline CDR1 reads SGHVS; CDR2 reads FQNEAQ. This chain's CDR3 is CASSSPPGLASLGQYF. CDR3 DNA sequence: TGTGCCAGCAGCTCCCCTCCGGGACTAGCGAGTCTCGGGCAGTACTTC.

In its sample, this clone was seen a few times. This chain joins TRBV11-3 and TRBJ2-7; the match to TRBD1 covers 10 bases. The CDR3 is 15 amino acids. Trimming removed 5 bases from V and 4 bases from J; junction bases left unmatched: 8. CDR1 and CDR2 (germline): SGHNT, YENEEA. Written as DNA, the CDR3 is TGTGCCAGCAGCCCGGGGACAGGGGCCAGGTACGAGCAGTACTTC. The encoded protein is CASSPGTGARYEQYF.